The clone carrying this TCR beta chain was seen just once. This sample is part of a study of blood T cell repertoires in COVID-19. The table came from immunoSEQ multiplex PCR; TCRdb's copy has only in-frame clones and leaves some out. This sample carries more than 300,000 clones, approximately 89% of them seen once, and the ten largest clones take roughly 2%. Germline CDR1 reads SGHRS; CDR2 reads YFSETQ. This CDR3 comprises 18 residues. Trimming cost V 0 bases and J 1 base; bases outside gene matches: 6. This TCR came from a middle-aged man in a cohort exposed to, infected with or recovered from COVID-19 (not recorded which). This rearrangement joins TRBV5-1 to TRBJ2-7, with 14 positions matching TRBD2. Input material: PBMCs or T cells enriched from blood (not recorded which). DNA of the CDR3: TGCGCCAGCAGCTTGGTCGGGACTAGCGGGAGTTGGTCCTACGAGCAGTACTTC. Its protein product is CASSLVGTSGSWSYEQYF.